The present T cell receptor beta chain was sequenced within a study of cytomegalovirus exposure and HLA in healthy donors. The germline gives CDR1 LNHNV, CDR2 YYDKDF (reference sequence). The CDR3 extends over 17 amino acids. J gave up 7 bases and V 0 bases, and 12 bases lay outside the gene matches. PCR employed 60 Vbeta and 13 Jbeta primers. The assay was immunoSEQ multiplex PCR, and TCRdb's table has in-frame clones only and misses some. The sample has 150,000 to 200,000 clones, approximately 84% seen once. The study, taken as a whole, reports: The likely origin of a cluster of highly shared sequence variants was a sequencing artifact. V segments that were indistinguishable, TRBV6-2 and TRBV6-3 among them, were omitted from analysis. Sequences of the TCR beta chain were said to predict the HLA-A and HLA-B alleles of most subjects accurately. Per a prior analysis, the majority of TCR beta V segments were productive roughly 90% or roughly 30% of the time.

On this clone: Its specificity is unknown.

The V call is TRBV15, the J call TRBJ2-1, with 7 positions matching TRBD1. This receptor was identified in a woman under 40 in good health and CMV-seropositive. Sequencing was performed on PBMCs. CDR3 residues: CATSRERGQVARNEQFF. The DNA for the CDR3 is TGTGCCACCAGCAGAGAACGTGGACAGGTCGCGAGGAATGAGCAGTTCTTC.